Listed below are T cell receptor beta chains from one sample, sequenced in a study of blood T cell repertoires in COVID-19. TCRdb keeps only in-frame clones here, not all; method: immunoSEQ multiplex PCR. The sample includes roughly 250,000 clones, approximately 87% of them seen just once. The sample was peripheral blood. The receptors shown here come from a woman between 45 and 65 years old with acute or convalescent COVID-19. CDR3s include the opening cysteine and the closing phenylalanine or tryptophan. A D gene is named only where the DNA matches it firmly. Size is stated for part of the rows, as once, few or many counts, or as a class when the clone is expanded.

d_call j_call clone_size v_call cdr3_aa cdr3_nt
TRBD1 TRBJ2-1 . TRBV7-8 CASSRDRGGYNEQFF TGTGCCAGCAGCCGAGACAGGGGCGGCTACAATGAGCAGTTCTTC
. TRBJ1-5 . TRBV30 CAWSVTVNQPQHF TGTGCCTGGAGTGTTACGGTAAATCAGCCCCAGCATTTT
. TRBJ1-2 . TRBV5-5 CASSMAGINYGYTF TGTGCCAGCAGCATGGCCGGGATCAACTATGGCTACACCTTC
. TRBJ1-5 . TRBV10-3 CAIRGEGNNQPQHF TGTGCCATCAGGGGGGAGGGGAACAATCAGCCCCAGCATTTT
. TRBJ2-2 . TRBV7-8 CASSFDQLGSTGELFF TGTGCCAGCAGCTTCGACCAACTAGGAAGCACCGGGGAGCTGTTTTTT
TRBD1 TRBJ2-1 . TRBV19 CASSIKGATYNEQFF TGTGCCAGTAGTATTAAGGGGGCTACCTACAATGAGCAGTTCTTC
TRBD1 TRBJ2-2 once TRBV11-3 CASSLGDRGYGELFF TGTGCCAGCAGCTTAGGGGACAGGGGATACGGGGAGCTGTTTTTT
TRBD2 TRBJ2-2 once TRBV6-2/TRBV6-3 CASSYHAIAGEGDTGELFF TGTGCCAGCAGTTACCACGCAATAGCGGGAGAGGGCGACACCGGGGAGCTGTTTTTT
TRBD1 TRBJ1-1 once TRBV9 CASSFRQGEAFF TGTGCCAGCAGCTTCAGACAGGGTGAAGCTTTCTTT
TRBD2 TRBJ2-7 few TRBV4-3 CASSPEPGRAGEQYF TGCGCCAGCAGCCCCGAGCCCGGGAGGGCGGGAGAGCAGTACTTC
. TRBJ1-6 . TRBV28 CASNWGRYNSPLHF TGTGCCAGCAACTGGGGCAGATATAATTCACCCCTCCACTTT
TRBD2 TRBJ2-2 . TRBV2 CASSGSTWGGWGTGELFF TGTGCCAGCAGTGGCTCAACCTGGGGGGGTTGGGGCACCGGGGAGCTGTTTTTT
. TRBJ2-3 . TRBV24-1 CATSDFKTTRPTDTQYF TGTGCCACCAGTGATTTTAAGACGACTAGACCCACAGATACGCAGTATTTT
. TRBJ1-4 . TRBV6-5 CAIKPPGRANEKLFF TGTGCCATCAAACCTCCCGGGCGGGCTAATGAAAAACTGTTTTTT
TRBD2 TRBJ2-7 . TRBV11-2 CASSLVSSGGYEQYF TGTGCCAGCAGCTTAGTGTCTAGCGGGGGCTACGAGCAGTACTTC
TRBD1 TRBJ1-3 . TRBV3-1/TRBV3-2 CASSPHRDRGRITGNTIYF TGTGCCAGCAGCCCCCACCGGGACAGGGGGCGTATAACGGGAAACACCATATATTTT
. TRBJ1-6 . TRBV27 CASSLSPGYYNSPLHF TGTGCCAGCAGTTTATCGCCAGGGTACTATAATTCACCCCTCCACTTT
. TRBJ2-1 . TRBV9 CASSDNNEQFF TGTGCCAGCAGCGACAACAATGAGCAGTTCTTC
. TRBJ1-4 . TRBV30 CAGTGGGGEKLFF TGTGCCGGTACGGGTGGGGGCGGCGAAAAACTGTTTTTT
TRBD2 TRBJ2-5 . TRBV6-2/TRBV6-3 CASSDPRTSSNQETQYF TGTGCCAGCAGTGACCCCCGGACTAGCAGCAACCAAGAGACCCAGTACTTC
TRBD1 TRBJ1-5 . TRBV28 CASSLTEPGQGSNQPQHF TGTGCCAGCAGTTTAACGGAACCGGGACAGGGAAGCAATCAGCCCCAGCATTTT
. TRBJ1-2 . TRBV7-5 CVRSLPGQGGYGYTF TGTGTCAGAAGCCTACCGGGACAGGGTGGTTATGGCTACACCTTC
. TRBJ1-1 . TRBV29-1 CSVANGRDIEAFF TGCAGCGTAGCCAATGGCAGGGACATTGAAGCTTTCTTT
. TRBJ1-5 . TRBV12-3/TRBV12-4 CASRIGGNQPQHF TGTGCCAGCAGGATAGGGGGCAATCAGCCCCAGCATTTT
. TRBJ2-5 . TRBV19 CASSGGTQLRTQETQYF TGTGCCAGTAGTGGTGGGACACAACTTAGGACGCAAGAGACCCAGTACTTC
. TRBJ1-4 . TRBV28 CASSLVTTNEKLFF TGTGCCAGCAGTTTAGTAACTACTAATGAAAAACTGTTTTTT
TRBD1 TRBJ1-2 . TRBV5-6 CASSFSDRGIYGYTF TGTGCCAGCAGCTTTTCCGACAGGGGGATCTATGGCTACACCTTC
TRBD1 TRBJ2-5 few TRBV5-1 CASSQGQLKETQYF TGCGCCAGCAGCCAGGGACAGTTGAAAGAGACCCAGTACTTC
. TRBJ2-7 few TRBV5-4 CASSLASYEQYF TGTGCCAGCAGCTTGGCTAGCTACGAGCAGTACTTC
TRBD1 TRBJ1-2 . TRBV5-1 CASSPTGANYGYTF TGCGCCAGCAGCCCGACAGGGGCTAACTATGGCTACACCTTC
TRBD1 TRBJ1-6 . TRBV9 CASSVGTGTSSYNSPLHF TGTGCCAGCAGCGTGGGGACAGGCACCAGCTCCTATAATTCACCCCTCCACTTT
. TRBJ1-4 . TRBV19 CASSIVGATNEKLFF TGTGCCAGTAGTATAGTCGGAGCAACTAATGAAAAACTGTTTTTT
. TRBJ1-5 once TRBV24-1 CATALTGSAQPQHF TGTGCCACAGCCCTCACAGGGAGCGCTCAGCCCCAGCATTTT
TRBD2 TRBJ2-1 few TRBV29-1 CSVEDGAGGPGEQFF TGCAGCGTTGAAGATGGAGCGGGAGGGCCGGGTGAGCAGTTCTTC
. TRBJ1-4 . TRBV11-2 CASSLGGATNEKLFF TGTGCCAGCAGCTTAGGGGGAGCAACTAATGAAAAACTGTTTTTT
TRBD1 TRBJ1-2 . TRBV25-1 CASRGGTVHYTF TGTGCCAGCAGAGGTGGGACAGTTCACTACACCTTC
. TRBJ2-7 . TRBV14 CASSQPDTFYEQYF TGTGCCAGCAGCCAACCGGACACTTTCTACGAGCAGTACTTC
TRBD2 TRBJ2-3 . TRBV28 CASSSYPGLAPNTDTQYF TGTGCCAGCAGTTCTTACCCGGGACTAGCGCCAAATACAGATACGCAGTATTTT
TRBD1 TRBJ1-1 once TRBV6-5 CASRRGQENTEAFF TGTGCCAGCAGACGCGGACAGGAGAACACTGAAGCTTTCTTT
. TRBJ2-3 . TRBV20-1 CSASITDTQYF TGCAGTGCTAGCATCACAGATACGCAGTATTTT
TRBD1 TRBJ2-4 few TRBV11-2 CASSLTPRTGWAKNIQYF TGTGCCAGCAGCTTAACCCCAAGGACAGGGTGGGCCAAAAACATTCAGTACTTC
TRBD2 TRBJ2-1 . TRBV6-6 CASRRGRAHNEQFF TGTGCCAGCAGGCGCGGGAGGGCTCACAATGAGCAGTTCTTC
TRBD2 TRBJ2-1 . TRBV7-9 CASNLAGAYNEQFF TGTGCCAGCAATCTGGCGGGAGCGTACAATGAGCAGTTCTTC
TRBD1 TRBJ1-2 . TRBV30 CAWSVPGGRGYGYTF TGTGCCTGGAGTGTTCCAGGGGGCCGAGGCTATGGCTACACCTTC
TRBD2 TRBJ2-7 . TRBV7-3 CASSSGLAGEQYF TGTGCCAGCAGCTCGGGACTAGCGGGCGAGCAGTACTTC
TRBD2 TRBJ2-1 . TRBV7-8 CASSPRTSGNYNEQFF TGTGCCAGCAGCCCCAGGACTAGCGGGAACTACAATGAGCAGTTCTTC
. TRBJ2-1 once TRBV7-2 CASSSKNNEQFF TGTGCCAGCAGCTCAAAAAACAATGAGCAGTTCTTC
. TRBJ1-1 . TRBV25-1 CASSDSSGLTEAFF TGTGCCAGCAGTGATTCCTCAGGGTTAACTGAAGCTTTCTTT